This TCR beta chain stems from a study of blood T cell repertoires in COVID-19. Repertoires were generated with immunoSEQ multiplex PCR, while TCRdb's copy carries only in-frame clones and drops some. The sample has about 250,000 clones; around 83% are singletons. This CDR3 contains 15 residues. Germline CDR1 KGHDR, CDR2 SFDVKD. After removal of 7 bases from V and 6 bases from J, the junction contained 6 bases not matched to a gene. This rearrangement joins TRBV24-1 to TRBJ2-1, with TRBD2 matching over 12 bases. The source is a man older than 75 with acute or convalescent COVID-19. Sequenced input: peripheral blood. The CDR3 DNA reads as TGTGCCACCAGAGCTAGCGGGAGGGCAGGCAATGAGCAGTTCTTC. Its translation: CATRASGRAGNEQFF.